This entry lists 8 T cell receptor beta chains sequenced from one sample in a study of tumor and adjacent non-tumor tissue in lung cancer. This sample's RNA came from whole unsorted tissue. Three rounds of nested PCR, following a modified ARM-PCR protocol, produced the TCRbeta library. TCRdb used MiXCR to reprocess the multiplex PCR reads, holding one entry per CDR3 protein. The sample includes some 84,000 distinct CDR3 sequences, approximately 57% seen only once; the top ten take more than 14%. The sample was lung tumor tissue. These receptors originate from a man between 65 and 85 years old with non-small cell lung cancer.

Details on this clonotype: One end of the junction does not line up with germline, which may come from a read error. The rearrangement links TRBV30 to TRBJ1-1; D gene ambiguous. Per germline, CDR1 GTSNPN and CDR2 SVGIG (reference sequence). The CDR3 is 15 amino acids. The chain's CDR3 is CAWISSQRVNTEASF. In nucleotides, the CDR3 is TGTGCCTGGATAAGTTCCCAGCGCGTGAACACCGAAGCTTCCTTT.

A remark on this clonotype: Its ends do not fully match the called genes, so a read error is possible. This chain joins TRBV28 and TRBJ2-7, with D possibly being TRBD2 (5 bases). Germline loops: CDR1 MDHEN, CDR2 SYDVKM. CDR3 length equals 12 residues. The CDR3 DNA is TGTGCCAGCAGTATAAGTGACTACAAGCAGTACTTC. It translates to CASSISDYKQYF. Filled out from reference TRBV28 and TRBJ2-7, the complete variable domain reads DVKVTQSSRYLVKRTGEKVFLECVQDMDHENMFWYRQDPGLGLRLIYFSYDVKMKEKGDIPEGYSVSREKKERFSLILESASTNQTSMYLCASSISDYKQYFGPGTRLTVT.

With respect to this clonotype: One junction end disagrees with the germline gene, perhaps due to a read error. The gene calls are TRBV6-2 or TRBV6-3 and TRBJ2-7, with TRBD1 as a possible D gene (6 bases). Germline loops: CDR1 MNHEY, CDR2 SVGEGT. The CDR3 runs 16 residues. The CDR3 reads CASSAWTRTESYVQYF. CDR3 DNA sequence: TGTGCCAGCAGCGCTTGGACCAGGACAGAGAGCTACGTGCAGTACTTC.

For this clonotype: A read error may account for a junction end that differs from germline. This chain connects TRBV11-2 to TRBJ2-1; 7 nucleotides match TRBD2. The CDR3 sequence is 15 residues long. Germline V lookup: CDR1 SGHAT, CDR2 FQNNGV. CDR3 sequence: CASTPVWGGFNEQFF. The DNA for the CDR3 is TGTGCCAGCACCCCAGTGTGGGGGGGGTTCAATGAGCAATTCTTC.

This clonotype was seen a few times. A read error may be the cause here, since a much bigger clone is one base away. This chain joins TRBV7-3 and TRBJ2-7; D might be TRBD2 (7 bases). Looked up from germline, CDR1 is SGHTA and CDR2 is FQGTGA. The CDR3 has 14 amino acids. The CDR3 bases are TGTGCCAGCAACTTAAGGGGGGGGGCCTACGAGCAGTACTTC. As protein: CASNLRGGAYEQYF.

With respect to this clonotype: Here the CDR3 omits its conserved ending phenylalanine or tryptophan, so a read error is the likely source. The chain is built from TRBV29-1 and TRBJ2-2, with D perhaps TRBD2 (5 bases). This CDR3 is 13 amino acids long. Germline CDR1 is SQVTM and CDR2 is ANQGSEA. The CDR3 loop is CSVDVKNAGELFS. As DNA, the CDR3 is TGTAGCGTTGATGTGAAGAACGCCGGGGAGCTGTTTTCT.

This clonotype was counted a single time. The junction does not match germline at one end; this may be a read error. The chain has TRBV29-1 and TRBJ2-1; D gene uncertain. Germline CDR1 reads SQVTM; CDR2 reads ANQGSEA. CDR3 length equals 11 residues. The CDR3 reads CSVAAYIEQFF. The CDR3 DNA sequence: TGCAGCGTAGCCGCGTACATTGAGCAGTTCTTC.

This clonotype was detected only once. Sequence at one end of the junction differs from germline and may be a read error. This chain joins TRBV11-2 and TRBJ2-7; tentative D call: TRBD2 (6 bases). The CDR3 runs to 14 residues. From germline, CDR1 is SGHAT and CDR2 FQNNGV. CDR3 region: CARSRVGGVYDQYF. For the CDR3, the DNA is TGTGCCAGAAGTAGAGTGGGAGGCGTGTACGATCAGTACTTC.